This passage covers 28 T cell receptor beta chains from one sample sequenced in a study of shared clonotypes between healthy human individuals (dated by TCRdb to the early 2020s). Library preparation was by the immunoSEQ multiplex PCR assay. In its TCRdb copy, this immuneACCESS table keeps in-frame sequences only and misses some clones. Where compared with another copy, unresolved V genes explain less than half of these, and the others have no known cause. In all, the sample holds about a million clones, and approximately 80% of those were seen once. 0.89% of the sample is in the top ten clones. Sequenced: memory CD4+ T cells from PBMCs. The cell subset or site label of this sample denotes: CD45RA-negative fraction. Receptor source: a man aged 18 to 35 in good health. Some clones in this sample may be carry-over from other donors' samples.

This sequence joins TRBV19 and TRBJ1-2; D gene uncertain. Per the germline V gene, CDR1 is LNHDA and CDR2 is SQIVND (reference sequence). The CDR3 spans 14 residues. V dropped 0 bases and J dropped 5 bases, with 10 bases sitting between them. In DNA, the CDR3 is TGTGCCAGTAGTATAGATGGCAGGAGATATGGCTACACCTTC. It is translated as CASSIDGRRYGYTF.

The chain carries TRBV5-1 and TRBJ1-1; D not certain. There are 14 residues in the CDR3. CDR1 SGHRS and CDR2 YFSETQ come from the germline V gene. Trimming cost V 1 base and J 1 base, with 8 bases left between them. The CDR3 protein is CASSLLEGNTEAFF. In DNA form, the CDR3 reads TGCGCCAGCAGCTTGCTTGAAGGGAACACTGAAGCTTTCTTT.

The chain links TRBV2 to TRBJ2-2, with TRBD1 identical over 7 bases. J lost 1 base, V lost 10 bases, and 3 bases had no gene match. The CDR3 totals 13 residues. Per the germline V gene, CDR1 is SNHLY and CDR2 is FYNNEI. This CDR3 reads CAIGQENTGELFF. The CDR3 region has the DNA TGTGCCATTGGACAGGAGAACACCGGGGAGCTGTTTTTT.

This clone appeared once. The chain uses TRBV28 and TRBJ2-2; maybe TRBD2 (6 bases). Germline loops: CDR1 MDHEN, CDR2 SYDVKM. Trimming stripped 6 bases from V and 0 bases from J, with 23 bases between. This CDR3 contains 19 residues. DNA of the CDR3: TGTGCCAGCAGCTCCCCCGGAGGTGATAGCGGAGCGAACACCGGGGAGCTGTTTTTT. Protein sequence: CASSSPGGDSGANTGELFF.

As concerns this clone: Other DNA sequences in the same sample also yield this CDR3. The gene calls are TRBV20-1 and TRBJ2-7, with D unclear. This CDR3 comprises 11 residues. V lost 5 bases, J lost 0 bases, and 5 bases lay in between. Germline CDR1 is DFQATT and CDR2 is SNEGSKA (reference sequence). The CDR3 sequence is CSAGVSYEQYF. DNA of the CDR3: TGCAGTGCTGGGGTCTCCTACGAGCAGTACTTC.

The V gene is TRBV27, the J gene TRBJ2-7, with no clear D. Germline lookup yields CDR1 MNHEY and CDR2 SMNVEV (reference sequence). This CDR3 spans 14 amino acids. V was trimmed by 5 bases and J by 1 base, leaving 12 bases between them. The CDR3 sequence: CASSPTEISYEQYF. The CDR3 coding sequence is TGTGCCAGCAGTCCAACAGAGATATCCTACGAGCAGTACTTC.

This clone was detected only a few times. V and J are TRBV28 and TRBJ1-3; tentative D call: TRBD1 (6 bases). Trimming cost V 4 bases and J 2 bases, with 15 bases left between them. The germline V gene has CDR1 MDHEN and CDR2 SYDVKM. The CDR3 runs 16 residues. In nucleotides, the CDR3 is TGTGCCAGCAGTTCGGTACAGGGTCTCACTGGAAACACCATATATTTT. The encoded protein is CASSSVQGLTGNTIYF. Variable domain in full (rest from reference TRBV28 and TRBJ1-3): DVKVTQSSRYLVKRTGEKVFLECVQDMDHENMFWYRQDPGLGLRLIYFSYDVKMKEKGDIPEGYSVSREKKERFSLILESASTNQTSMYLCASSSVQGLTGNTIYFGEGSWLTVV.

The chain employs TRBV18 and TRBJ2-6; the D is unclear. The length of the CDR3 is 18 residues. CDR1 and CDR2 from the germline V gene are KGHSH and LQKENI. The V end was cut by 2 bases, the J end by 2 bases, with 16 bases between. The CDR3 nucleotides read TGTGCCAGCTCACCATCCCTAGTTGTCCTTCCTGGGGCCAACGTCCTGACTTTC. Its protein is CASSPSLVVLPGANVLTF.

The rearrangement joins TRBV27 to TRBJ1-5; maybe TRBD1 (5 bases). The CDR3 covers 15 residues. Trimming pared 7 bases from V and 6 bases from J, leaving 19 bases between. The germline CDR1 and CDR2 sequences are MNHEY and SMNVEV (reference sequence). CDR3 residues: CASTITGGGSQPQHF. Written as DNA, the CDR3 is TGTGCCAGCACTATAACCGGGGGTGGTTCTCAGCCCCAGCATTTT.

The chain combines TRBV5-6 with TRBJ2-1; TRBD2 matches at 9 bases. The V segment lost 4 bases and the J segment 3 bases; nucleotides outside the gene matches: 8. Germline CDR1 and CDR2: SGHDT and YYEEEE. The CDR3 has 16 amino acids. The CDR3 loop reads CASSLRGTSFYNEQFF. CDR3 bases: TGTGCCAGCAGCCTTCGGGGGACTAGCTTCTACAATGAGCAGTTCTTC.

V usage is TRBV15 and J usage is TRBJ2-4; 8 bases agree with TRBD1. Germline V gives CDR1 LNHNV, CDR2 YYDKDF (reference sequence). There are 16 residues in the CDR3. Trimming cost V 0 bases and J 1 base; bases outside gene matches: 2. Written as DNA, the CDR3 is TGTGCCACCAGCAGAGATCGGACAGGGGCCAAAAACATTCAGTACTTC. It yields the protein CATSRDRTGAKNIQYF.

The J gene is TRBJ2-2, the V gene TRBV5-4, with TRBD1 matching over 7 bases. The CDR3 runs to 16 residues. With 4 bases clipped from V and 2 bases from J, the junction kept 8 bases outside the gene matches. The germline V gene encodes CDR1 SGHNT and CDR2 YYREEE (reference sequence). Here the CDR3 reads CASSIPGQPNTGELFF. The CDR3 DNA is TGTGCCAGCAGCATACCGGGACAGCCTAACACCGGGGAGCTGTTTTTT.

This clone was counted a single time. This sequence joins TRBV7-2 and TRBJ2-7, with D unresolved. The germline V and J ends were trimmed by 1 base and 4 bases, with 14 bases remaining between them. Germline-derived CDR1 and CDR2 are SGHTA and FQGNSA. This CDR3 spans 15 amino acids. The CDR3 here is CASSLGGVLTYEQYF. CDR3 DNA: TGTGCCAGCAGCTTAGGGGGTGTCCTAACGTACGAGCAGTACTTC.

Here the CDR3 DNA reads TGTGCCAGCAGCTTAGGACTAGCGGGCCCCTTCTACAATGAGCAGTTCTTC. Amino acid sequence: CASSLGLAGPFYNEQFF. The J gene is TRBJ2-1, the V gene TRBV11-2; the match to TRBD2 covers 10 bases. V was pared by 1 base and J by 3 bases, with 6 bases of the junction left unmatched. The CDR3 contains 17 residues. Germline CDR1 and CDR2: SGHAT and FQNNGV.

This CDR3 reads CASSFGGTHQEAFF. The DNA for the CDR3 is TGTGCCAGCAGCTTCGGAGGGACCCACCAGGAAGCTTTCTTT. The chain recombines TRBV5-4 with TRBJ1-1; D possibly corresponds to TRBD1 (5 bases). Germline CDR1 is SGHNT and CDR2 is YYREEE (reference sequence). The CDR3 runs 14 residues. V was pared by 2 bases and J by 8 bases, with 16 bases between.

The J gene is TRBJ1-2, the V gene TRBV14, with a possible D match to TRBD1 (5 bases). In germline, CDR1 is SGHDN, CDR2 FVKESK. V shed 4 bases and J shed 4 bases, with 25 bases lying between them. This CDR3 has 18 amino acids. This CDR3 is CASSPQLKNRRRGYGYTF. CDR3 sequence (DNA): TGTGCCAGCAGCCCACAACTGAAGAACAGGAGAAGGGGCTATGGCTACACCTTC.

The V gene is TRBV5-1, the J gene TRBJ2-7; maybe TRBD2 (5 bases). Germline lookup yields CDR1 SGHRS and CDR2 YFSETQ. V lost 4 bases and J 3 bases, leaving 17 bases between the germline ends. The CDR3 spans 15 residues. The CDR3 sequence: CASSPELVTGYEQYF. The CDR3 nucleotides are TGCGCCAGCAGCCCCGAACTAGTTACGGGCTACGAGCAGTACTTC.

The CDR3 bases are TGTGCCAGCAGCGCCCCACAGGGTTCGGACTATGGCTACACCTTC. This gives the protein CASSAPQGSDYGYTF. V usage is TRBV7-2 and J usage is TRBJ1-2, with D maybe TRBD1 (6 bases). The V gene's germline CDR1 is SGHTA and CDR2 FQGNSA. The ends were cut back, 5 bases at V and 3 bases at J, with 16 bases in the middle. The CDR3 extends over 15 amino acids. Looking up the rest from reference TRBV7-2 and TRBJ1-2 gives the full variable domain: GAGVSQSPSNKVTEKGKDVELRCDPISGHTALYWYRQSLGQGLEFLIYFQGNSAPDKSGLPSDRFSAERTGGSVSTLTIQRTQQEDSAVYLCASSAPQGSDYGYTFGSGTRLTVV.

This chain connects TRBV4-1 to TRBJ2-5, with D possibly being TRBD1 (8 bases). CDR1 and CDR2 (germline): MGHRA, YSYEKL. Between the trimmed V and J ends, which lost 0 bases and 7 bases, there was a span of 21 bases. The CDR3 consists of 17 residues. CDR3 sequence (DNA): TGCGCCAGCAGCCAAGATCCGGGGCAGGGGGGGACAGGGACCCAGTACTTC. Its protein is CASSQDPGQGGTGTQYF.

The chain uses TRBV28 and TRBJ1-1; maybe TRBD1 (6 bases). This CDR3 region has 16 residues. Looked up from germline, CDR1 is MDHEN and CDR2 is SYDVKM. Between the trimmed V and J ends, which lost 6 bases and 0 bases, there was a span of 17 bases. This chain's CDR3 is CASSKTGATMNTEAFF. CDR3 nucleotides: TGTGCCAGCAGCAAGACGGGGGCGACGATGAACACTGAAGCTTTCTTT.

The chain couples TRBV28 to TRBJ2-7; no firm D call. Germline V gives CDR1 MDHEN, CDR2 SYDVKM. The V end was cut by 3 bases, the J end by 3 bases, with 15 bases between. The CDR3 consists of 15 residues. CDR3 DNA: TGTGCCAGCAGTTTGTCCACCGCGCCCGGCTACGAGCAGTACTTC. Translation gives CASSLSTAPGYEQYF.

This clone was found a few times. V usage is TRBV7-3 and J usage is TRBJ1-5, with D maybe TRBD1 (6 bases). The germline V gene encodes CDR1 SGHTA and CDR2 FQGTGA. The CDR3 is 18 residues long. V was clipped by 5 bases and J by 0 bases, with 20 bases between them. CDR3 sequence: CASSSLGGRTDSNQPQHF. The CDR3 DNA reads TGTGCCAGCAGCAGCTTAGGGGGTCGGACGGATAGCAATCAGCCCCAGCATTTT.

The chain recombines TRBV7-9 with TRBJ1-2; D is unclear. Germline CDR1 and CDR2: SEHNR and FQNEAQ (reference sequence). Trimming pared 3 bases from V and 0 bases from J, leaving 8 bases between. CDR3 length: 14 amino acids. The CDR3 DNA is TGTGCCAGCAGCTTCGAGGATTCTAACTATGGCTACACCTTC. Its translation: CASSFEDSNYGYTF.

The gene calls are TRBV7-9 and TRBJ1-1; D remains ambiguous. The CDR3 extends over 13 amino acids. Germline-derived CDR1 and CDR2 are SEHNR and FQNEAQ (reference sequence). Deletions cut 0 bases from V and 8 bases from J, with 10 bases between. As DNA, the CDR3 is TGTGCCAGCAGCTTAGCATGGCCTTTGGAAGCTTTCTTT. It yields the protein CASSLAWPLEAFF.

The chain has TRBV30 and TRBJ1-3; 7 positions match TRBD1. This CDR3 has 14 amino acids. CDR1 is GTSNPN, CDR2 SVGIG, per germline (reference sequence). J gave up 3 bases and V 8 bases, and 10 bases lay outside the gene matches. The CDR3 protein is CAPEGGGFGNTIYF. The CDR3 bases are TGTGCCCCGGAGGGAGGGGGCTTTGGAAACACCATATATTTT.

This chain joins TRBV28 and TRBJ2-5; 10 bases are shared with TRBD1. This CDR3 has 13 amino acids. V was pared by 6 bases and J by 10 bases, with 8 bases of the junction left unmatched. Germline-derived CDR1 and CDR2 are MDHEN and SYDVKM. The CDR3 sequence: CASRSGQGGSQYF. The CDR3 bases are TGTGCCAGCAGATCCGGACAGGGGGGGAGCCAGTACTTC.

The rearrangement uses TRBV29-1 and TRBJ2-1; 9 bases line up with TRBD2. Per germline, CDR1 SQVTM and CDR2 ANQGSEA. Trimming removed 4 bases from V and 7 bases from J; junction bases left unmatched: 17. The CDR3 is made up of 17 amino acids. DNA of the CDR3: TGCAGCGTTGTAGGCCAGACCAGCGGGAGGCTAGGTAATGAGCAGTTCTTC. The encoded protein is CSVVGQTSGRLGNEQFF.

This chain connects TRBV9 to TRBJ2-5, with D perhaps given as TRBD1 or TRBD2 (5 bases each). V lost 4 bases to trimming and J lost 5 bases, with 18 bases between them. Germline-derived CDR1 and CDR2 are SGDLS and YYNGEE. This CDR3 is 15 amino acids long. The CDR3 loop reads CASSPRERGEETQYF. In DNA, the CDR3 is TGTGCCAGCAGCCCCCGCGAGAGGGGAGAGGAGACCCAGTACTTC.